The 4 T cell receptor beta chains below were found in one sample sequenced in a study of blood T cells in healthy people across ages. Sample-barcoded 5' priming and a J-beta primer mix drove a second PCR of about 6 to 12 cycles. MiXCR was run by TCRdb on the 5' RACE reads, yielding one entry per CDR3 protein. The sample includes approximately 400,000 distinct CDR3 sequences, approximately 47% of them seen just once. The specimen was blood. Receptors originate from a man in his 60s in good health.

This rearrangement joins TRBV12-3 or TRBV12-4 to TRBJ1-2; D not resolved. The CDR3 extends over 11 amino acids. V lost 6 bases and J 9 bases, leaving 11 bases between the germline ends. The CDR3 DNA reads TGTGCCAGCAGCCCCGACAACCGCTACACCTTC. It yields the protein CASSPDNRYTF.

The rearrangement links TRBV2 to TRBJ2-1; no firm D call. From germline, CDR1 is SNHLY and CDR2 FYNNEI. This CDR3 is built from 8 residues. The V end was cut by 9 bases, the J end by 9 bases, with 3 bases between. The CDR3 nucleotides read TGTGCCAGTGGTGAGCAGTTCTTC. It specifies CASGEQFF.

The chain carries TRBV21-1 and TRBJ2-1; TRBD2, the table's D call, was not compared with the DNA. TRBV21-1 is assigned pseudogene status. This CDR3 contains 18 residues. CDR3 in DNA: TGTGCCAGCAGCAAAGGGGGGAGTAGCGGGGCTCCGTACAATGAGCAGTTCTTC. It codes for CASSKGGSSGAPYNEQFF.

The rearrangement uses TRBV7-9 and TRBJ2-7; 10 bases align to TRBD1. Trimming cost V 5 bases and J 3 bases; bases outside gene matches: 10. The germline V gene encodes CDR1 SEHNR and CDR2 FQNEAQ (reference sequence). This CDR3 is built from 16 residues. Here the CDR3 DNA reads TGTGCCAGCAGCGTCTACCTCGGGACAGGGGACTACGAGCAGTACTTC. Protein product: CASSVYLGTGDYEQYF.